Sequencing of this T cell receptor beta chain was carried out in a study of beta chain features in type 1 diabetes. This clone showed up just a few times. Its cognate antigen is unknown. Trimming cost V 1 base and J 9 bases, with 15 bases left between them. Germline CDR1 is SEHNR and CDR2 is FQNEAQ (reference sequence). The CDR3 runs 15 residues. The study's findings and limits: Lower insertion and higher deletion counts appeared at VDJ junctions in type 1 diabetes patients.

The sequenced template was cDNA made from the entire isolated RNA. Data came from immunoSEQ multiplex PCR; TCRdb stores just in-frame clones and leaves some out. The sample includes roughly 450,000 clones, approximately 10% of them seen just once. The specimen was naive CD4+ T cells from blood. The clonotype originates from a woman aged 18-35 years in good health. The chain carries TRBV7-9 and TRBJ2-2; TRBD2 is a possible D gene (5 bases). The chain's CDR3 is CASSLGAGNYRELFF. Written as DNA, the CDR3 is TGTGCCAGCAGCTTAGGGGCCGGGAATTACCGGGAGCTGTTTTTT.